Listed here are 26 T cell receptor beta chains from one sample, sequenced in a study of OX40 agonist ivuxolimab in advanced cancers. Assay: immunoSEQ multiplex PCR; the TCRdb copy retains only in-frame clones and omits some. The sample has 98,000 or so clones; 91% are singletons. This material consisted of CD4+ or CD8+ T cells sorted from blood, taken in a trial of the OX40 agonist ivuxolimab. These receptors originate from an adult with an advanced solid tumor such as melanoma, head and neck, liver or kidney cancer.

The chain has TRBV28 and TRBJ1-1; 7 bases align to TRBD1. The CDR3 is made up of 12 amino acids. Per germline, CDR1 MDHEN and CDR2 SYDVKM. V gave up 4 bases and J gave up 10 bases; unmatched junction bases: 6. The CDR3, as DNA: TGTGCCAGCAGTTCTAACAGGGGAGGAGCTTTCTTT. Its translation is CASSSNRGGAFF.

This chain uses TRBV19 with TRBJ2-3; D remains ambiguous. CDR1 LNHDA and CDR2 SQIVND come from the germline V gene (reference sequence). V lost 4 bases to trimming and J lost 7 bases, with 12 bases between them. The CDR3 has 13 residues. The CDR3 protein is CASSTLDGNTQYF. Written as DNA, the CDR3 is TGTGCCAGTAGTACCCTGGACGGAAATACGCAGTATTTT.

The rearrangement uses TRBV11-2 and TRBJ2-7, with 8 bases matching TRBD2. The CDR3 has 16 residues. Looked up from germline, CDR1 is SGHAT and CDR2 is FQNNGV. The junction had 11 bases not matched to a gene; V was cut back by 3 bases and J by 4 bases. The CDR3: CASSLGALAGWYEQYF. The CDR3 nucleotides read TGTGCCAGCAGCTTGGGAGCGTTAGCGGGATGGTACGAGCAGTACTTC.

The V call is TRBV18, the J call TRBJ2-2, with D perhaps matching TRBD2 (5 bases). V gave up 0 bases and J gave up 5 bases, with 10 bases separating them. The CDR3 length is 15 residues. From germline, CDR1 is KGHSH and CDR2 LQKENI. The DNA of the CDR3 is TGTGCCAGCTCACCACCGGGCGGGTTGACCGGGGAGCTGTTTTTT. Protein sequence: CASSPPGGLTGELFF.

The chain combines TRBV2 with TRBJ2-6, with D hard to call. The length of the CDR3 is 15 residues. Per germline, CDR1 SNHLY and CDR2 FYNNEI. V lost 5 bases and J 2 bases, leaving 10 bases between the germline ends. For the CDR3, the DNA is TGTGCCAGCAGTTGGGGTGTTGCTGGGGCCAACGTCCTGACTTTC. This gives the protein CASSWGVAGANVLTF.

The chain joins TRBV28 to TRBJ2-7, with D perhaps given as TRBD1 or TRBD2 (5 bases each). The CDR3 has 13 residues. Germline CDR1 MDHEN, CDR2 SYDVKM. Trimming cost V 4 bases and J 7 bases, with 14 bases left between them. The DNA of the CDR3 is TGTGCCAGCAGTTCCGGGACCCTTTGGGAGCAGTACTTC. It specifies CASSSGTLWEQYF.

This chain links TRBV2 with TRBJ2-1; D gene ambiguous. The germline V and J ends were trimmed by 3 bases and 2 bases, with 17 bases remaining between them. Germline V gene lookup returns CDR1 SNHLY and CDR2 FYNNEI. The CDR3 has 17 amino acids. The CDR3 sequence: CASSDIAELVAYNEQFF. CDR3 DNA: TGTGCCAGCAGTGATATCGCGGAGTTGGTGGCCTACAATGAGCAGTTCTTC.

This rearrangement joins TRBV27 to TRBJ2-1; D not certain. The V end was cut by 5 bases, the J end by 3 bases, with 8 bases between. CDR3 length: 13 residues. Germline lookup yields CDR1 MNHEY and CDR2 SMNVEV (reference sequence). Here the CDR3 reads CASSPASYNEQFF. CDR3 DNA: TGTGCCAGCAGTCCCGCGAGCTACAATGAGCAGTTCTTC.

V gene TRBV20-1 combines with J gene TRBJ2-1; TRBD1 is a possible D gene (5 bases). Germline values: CDR1 DFQATT, CDR2 SNEGSKA (reference sequence). V lost 0 bases and J 15 bases, leaving 12 bases between the germline ends. The CDR3 has 11 amino acids. The CDR3 loop reads CSARDPPGSFF. The CDR3 bases are TGCAGTGCTAGAGATCCCCCAGGGTCGTTCTTC.

V gene TRBV28 combines with J gene TRBJ2-3, with D possibly matching TRBD2 (5 bases). With 6 bases removed from V and 0 bases from J, the gap between germline ends came to 13 bases. The CDR3 runs 15 residues. Germline CDR1 MDHEN, CDR2 SYDVKM. DNA for the CDR3: TGTGCCAGCAGGGCACTAGATTCTAGCACAGATACGCAGTATTTT. Translated: CASRALDSSTDTQYF.

The genes are TRBV18 and TRBJ2-4, with TRBD2 matching over 15 bases. CDR1 is KGHSH and CDR2 is LQKENI in the germline V gene. Trimming took 4 bases from V and 6 from J; bases not matched to a gene: 13. This CDR3 has 19 residues. CDR3 loop: CASSQPPGLAGGETNIQYF. The CDR3 region has the DNA TGTGCCAGCTCACAACCCCCGGGACTAGCGGGAGGAGAGACAAACATTCAGTACTTC.

V is TRBV19 and J is TRBJ2-3, with D maybe TRBD2 (6 bases). V gave up 5 bases and J gave up 1 base, with 7 bases separating them. In germline, CDR1 is LNHDA, CDR2 SQIVND (reference sequence). The CDR3 is made up of 13 amino acids. The CDR3 here is CASSERGTDTQYF. In DNA form, the CDR3 reads TGTGCCAGTAGTGAGCGGGGCACAGATACGCAGTATTTT.

The genes are TRBV20-1 and TRBJ2-7; D may be TRBD2 (5 bases). The germline V and J ends were trimmed by 4 bases and 4 bases, with 8 bases remaining between them. Germline CDR1 and CDR2: DFQATT and SNEGSKA (reference sequence). The CDR3 contains 11 residues. CDR3: CSAKRKYEQYF. In nucleotides, the CDR3 is TGCAGTGCTAAGCGGAAGTACGAGCAGTACTTC.

The sample holds one count of this clone. The rearrangement joins TRBV6-1 to TRBJ2-1; tentative D call: TRBD2 (6 bases). Per germline, CDR1 MNHNS and CDR2 SASEGT. V lost 1 base and J lost 0, with 10 bases in between. This CDR3 has 16 amino acids. The CDR3: CASSEVGGSSYNEQFF. The CDR3 region has the DNA TGTGCCAGCAGTGAAGTTGGGGGGAGCTCCTACAATGAGCAGTTCTTC.

This chain connects TRBV11-2 to TRBJ2-4, with D uncertain. The germline gives CDR1 SGHAT, CDR2 FQNNGV. Trimming removed 1 base at V and 9 bases at J, with 4 bases between. The CDR3 runs to 11 residues. The CDR3 DNA reads as TGTGCCAGCAGCTTAGGACGCATTCAGTACTTC. Encoded protein: CASSLGRIQYF.

CDR3 nucleotides: TGTGCCTGTTCTAGCTCGCCGGGACGGTACACCGGGGAGCTGTTTTTT. Translated, it gives CACSSSPGRYTGELFF. J is TRBJ2-2 and V is TRBV30; D is tentatively TRBD1 or TRBD2 (5 bases each). The CDR3 has 16 amino acids. Germline-derived CDR1 and CDR2 are GTSNPN and SVGIG (reference sequence). V shed 6 bases and J shed 3 bases, with 20 bases lying between them.

This rearrangement joins TRBV19 to TRBJ1-1, with TRBD1 as a possible D gene (5 bases). Trimming removed 1 base from V and 1 base from J, with 7 bases in between. The germline V gene encodes CDR1 LNHDA and CDR2 SQIVND (reference sequence). The CDR3 length is 14 residues. The DNA of the CDR3 is TGTGCCAGTAGTATAGGCGGACAGAACACTGAAGCTTTCTTT. Translated, it gives CASSIGGQNTEAFF.

V usage is TRBV27 and J usage is TRBJ2-3, with D possibly being TRBD1 (7 bases). CDR1 and CDR2 (germline): MNHEY, SMNVEV (reference sequence). The V and J ends lost 4 bases and 5 bases respectively, with 19 bases between them. The CDR3 is 16 amino acids. In DNA form, the CDR3 reads TGTGCCAGCAGTTCCTACAGGGGAGGTACGTTAGATACGCAGTATTTT. It codes for CASSSYRGGTLDTQYF.

The chain combines TRBV18 with TRBJ1-2, with TRBD1 as a possible D gene (5 bases). The CDR3 length is 14 residues. Germline values: CDR1 KGHSH, CDR2 LQKENI. Between the trimmed V and J ends, which lost 0 bases and 4 bases, there was a span of 9 bases. The CDR3 sequence: CASSPPGRVYGYTF. CDR3 sequence (DNA): TGTGCCAGCTCACCACCGGGACGCGTCTATGGCTACACCTTC.

The rearrangement joins TRBV5-1 to TRBJ2-7; perhaps TRBD2 as D (6 bases). The V gene lost 4 bases and the J gene lost 7 bases, with 18 bases spanning the gap. CDR1 SGHRS and CDR2 YFSETQ come from the germline V gene. This CDR3 comprises 14 residues. CDR3 nucleotide sequence: TGCGCCAGCAGCCTCGGGACTCCCCTAGGGGAGCAGTACTTC. It translates to CASSLGTPLGEQYF.

J is TRBJ2-7 and V is TRBV5-1, with TRBD1 identical over 10 bases. The length of the CDR3 is 16 residues. In germline, CDR1 is SGHRS, CDR2 YFSETQ. V shed 3 bases, J shed 3 bases, and the junction held 9 bases outside the gene matches. CDR3 bases: TGCGCCAGCAGCTCGTGGACAGGGGGGCATAGCTACGAGCAGTACTTC. Translating it yields CASSSWTGGHSYEQYF.

V is TRBV20-1 and J is TRBJ1-1; no reliable D call. Germline CDR1 and CDR2: DFQATT and SNEGSKA (reference sequence). The V end was cut by 1 base, the J end by 7 bases, with 7 bases between. The CDR3 runs to 11 residues. Here the CDR3 DNA reads TGCAGTGCTAGAGGGGGTGTTGAAGCTTTCTTT. Translated, it gives CSARGGVEAFF.

V usage is TRBV10-3 and J usage is TRBJ2-6; 11 nucleotides agree with TRBD1. Germline lookup yields CDR1 ENHRY and CDR2 SYGVKD. V trimming: 10 bases; J trimming: 1 base; junction bases outside the gene matches: 12. This CDR3 has 18 residues. The CDR3 sequence: CATRAPGQGASGANVLTF. The DNA for the CDR3 is TGTGCCACCCGGGCCCCCGGACAGGGGGCATCTGGGGCCAACGTCCTGACTTTC.

The chain uses TRBV30 and TRBJ1-1, with D unresolved. V lost 2 bases and J 0 bases, leaving 7 bases between the germline ends. Germline assignment: CDR1 GTSNPN and CDR2 SVGIG (reference sequence). This CDR3 contains 13 residues. The DNA for the CDR3 is TGTGCCTGGAGTATCGCCCTGAACACTGAAGCTTTCTTT. Protein sequence: CAWSIALNTEAFF.

Of note for this clone: At one of its ends the junction is not consistent with the germline gene, which may arise from a read error. The V gene is TRBV28, the J gene TRBJ2-7; weak D call: TRBD2 (6 bases). CDR1 and CDR2 (germline): MDHEN, SYDVKM. CDR3 length: 14 residues. Here the CDR3 reads CASSEGLRSYKQYF. The CDR3 nucleotides are TGTGCCAGCAGTGAGGGACTCCGCTCCTACAAGCAGTACTTC. The whole variable domain, remainder taken from reference TRBV28 and TRBJ2-7, is DVKVTQSSRYLVKRTGEKVFLECVQDMDHENMFWYRQDPGLGLRLIYFSYDVKMKEKGDIPEGYSVSREKKERFSLILESASTNQTSMYLCASSEGLRSYKQYFGPGTRLTVT.

The chain combines TRBV30 with TRBJ1-1, with D possibly being TRBD1 (5 bases). The germline V gene has CDR1 GTSNPN and CDR2 SVGIG (reference sequence). V was pared by 3 bases and J by 1 base, with 12 bases between. This CDR3 is 14 amino acids long. In DNA form, the CDR3 reads TGTGCCTGGAGCCCCGGGGCGACGAACACTGAAGCTTTCTTT. Amino acids: CAWSPGATNTEAFF.